A selection of T cell receptor beta chains follows, all from one sample in a study of neurological immune-mediated disorders. MiXCR, applied by TCRdb to the 5' RACE reads, yields one record per CDR3 protein. The table records roughly 52,000 distinct CDR3 sequences, more than 5% of them present only once. Sequenced input: CD4+ T cells from blood. The origin of the receptors is a woman younger than 30 with multiple sclerosis. CDR3s include the opening cysteine and the closing phenylalanine or tryptophan. A D gene is named only where the DNA matches it firmly. Not every row has a clone size; where given, it reads once, few, many or a size class.

CDR3 DNA: TGTGCCAGCTCCGGTGAGGGTACCACTGAAGCTTTCTTT
CDR3 protein: CASSGEGTTEAFF
D gene: NA
V gene: TRBV18
clone size: NA
J gene: TRBJ1-1

CDR3 DNA: TGCGCCAGCAGCTTTGGAGAAGGGGGCTACACCTTC
CDR3 protein: CASSFGEGGYTF
D gene: NA
V gene: TRBV5-1
clone size: many
J gene: TRBJ1-2

CDR3 DNA: TGTGCCAGCAGTGAAAACTATGGCTACACCTTC
CDR3 protein: CASSENYGYTF
D gene: NA
V gene: TRBV25-1
clone size: many
J gene: TRBJ1-2

CDR3 DNA: TGTGCCAGTAGTGTTGAAGGCTCTGGGGCCAACGTCCTGACTTTC
CDR3 protein: CASSVEGSGANVLTF
D gene: NA
V gene: TRBV19
clone size: NA
J gene: TRBJ2-6

CDR3 DNA: TGTGCCAGCAGTCCCCCGCCCACCCAGAGTGAGCAGTTCTTC
CDR3 protein: CASSPPPTQSEQFF
D gene: NA
V gene: TRBV6-6
clone size: many
J gene: TRBJ2-1

CDR3 DNA: TGTGCCACCAGCAGAGATCTGAGTGGCAATTTGCCAGATACGCAGTATTTT
CDR3 protein: CATSRDLSGNLPDTQYF
D gene: NA
V gene: TRBV15
clone size: many
J gene: TRBJ2-3

CDR3 DNA: TGTGCCAGCAGGGTCACTAGCAGCTCCTACAATGAGCAGTTCTTC
CDR3 protein: CASRVTSSSYNEQFF
D gene: NA
V gene: TRBV2
clone size: NA
J gene: TRBJ2-1

CDR3 DNA: TGTGCCAGCAGCTTTACGTACAATGAGCAGTTCTTC
CDR3 protein: CASSFTYNEQFF
D gene: NA
V gene: TRBV7-6
clone size: many
J gene: TRBJ2-1

CDR3 DNA: TGCAGTGCTAGAGCGGACGAGCAGTACTTC
CDR3 protein: CSARADEQYF
D gene: NA
V gene: TRBV20-1
clone size: many
J gene: TRBJ2-7

CDR3 DNA: TGTGCCAGCAGCCCCCTAGACAGGGTAGTAGGCTACACCTTC
CDR3 protein: CASSPLDRVVGYTF
D gene: TRBD1
V gene: TRBV7-6
clone size: many
J gene: TRBJ1-2

CDR3 DNA: TGTGCCACCAGCAGGACTAGCGGGGGGGCACAAGAGACCCAGTACTTC
CDR3 protein: CATSRTSGGAQETQYF
D gene: TRBD2
V gene: TRBV15
clone size: many
J gene: TRBJ2-5

CDR3 DNA: TGCGCCAGCAGCTCCGGATGGGGATACGAGCAGTACTTC
CDR3 protein: CASSSGWGYEQYF
D gene: NA
V gene: TRBV5-1
clone size: once
J gene: TRBJ2-7

CDR3 DNA: TGCGCCAGCAGCTCCCAGGGAAGGGGCTACGAGCAGTACTTC
CDR3 protein: CASSSQGRGYEQYF
D gene: NA
V gene: TRBV5-1
clone size: many
J gene: TRBJ2-7

CDR3 DNA: TGTGCCAGCAGCTTAGCGGGCCAGGGCGGTCAGCCCCAGCATTTT
CDR3 protein: CASSLAGQGGQPQHF
D gene: NA
V gene: TRBV7-2
clone size: many
J gene: TRBJ1-5

CDR3 DNA: TGCAGTGCTAGTCCAGGCCCCGAGCAGTACTTC
CDR3 protein: CSASPGPEQYF
D gene: NA
V gene: TRBV20-1
clone size: many
J gene: TRBJ2-7

CDR3 DNA: TGTGCCAGCAGCGTAGGACAGGGAACCTACAATGAGCAGTTCTTC
CDR3 protein: CASSVGQGTYNEQFF
D gene: TRBD1
V gene: TRBV9
clone size: many
J gene: TRBJ2-1

CDR3 DNA: TGCAGTGCTAGGGCCCTGTCGACAGGGACAAGTCAGCCCCAGCATTTT
CDR3 protein: CSARALSTGTSQPQHF
D gene: TRBD1
V gene: TRBV20-1
clone size: many
J gene: TRBJ1-5

CDR3 DNA: TGTGCCAGCAGTTACTCTGGATGGGTTCGGCGGGAGGGCCGGGAGACCCAGTACTTC
CDR3 protein: CASSYSGWVRREGRETQYF
D gene: TRBD2
V gene: TRBV6-5
clone size: few
J gene: TRBJ2-5

CDR3 DNA: TGTGCCAGCAGCACGGGACAGCCTCAAGAGACCCAGTACTTC
CDR3 protein: CASSTGQPQETQYF
D gene: TRBD1
V gene: TRBV5-6
clone size: many
J gene: TRBJ2-5

CDR3 DNA: TGCGCCAGCAGCTTGGCGGGGGGATCGGGTACTGAAGCTTTCTTT
CDR3 protein: CASSLAGGSGTEAFF
D gene: NA
V gene: TRBV5-1
clone size: NA
J gene: TRBJ1-1

CDR3 DNA: TGTGCCAGCAGCACGACAGGGGGGTCCCCCCAGCATTTT
CDR3 protein: CASSTTGGSPQHF
D gene: TRBD1
V gene: TRBV7-2
clone size: many
J gene: TRBJ1-5

CDR3 DNA: TGTGCCAGCAGCTTCCCCCTCTTACACGGGACCCCCTACAGCACCGGGGAGCTGTTTTTT
CDR3 protein: CASSFPLLHGTPYSTGELFF
D gene: NA
V gene: TRBV7-9
clone size: many
J gene: TRBJ2-2

CDR3 DNA: TGTGCCAGCAGCGTAGCTATGGGGTTCACCGGGGAGCTGTTTTTT
CDR3 protein: CASSVAMGFTGELFF
D gene: NA
V gene: TRBV9
clone size: many
J gene: TRBJ2-2

CDR3 DNA: TGTGCCATCAGTGTGTCGGGTTACACTGAAGCTTTCTTT
CDR3 protein: CAISVSGYTEAFF
D gene: NA
V gene: TRBV10-3
clone size: many
J gene: TRBJ1-1

CDR3 DNA: TGTGCCAGCAGCTTAGGGAAAGGAGCAACTGGAAACACCATATATTTT
CDR3 protein: CASSLGKGATGNTIYF
D gene: NA
V gene: TRBV7-9
clone size: many
J gene: TRBJ1-3

CDR3 DNA: TGCGCCAGCAGCTCAGACAGGTACCAAGAGACCCAGTACTTC
CDR3 protein: CASSSDRYQETQYF
D gene: NA
V gene: TRBV5-1
clone size: many
J gene: TRBJ2-5

CDR3 DNA: TGCGCCAGCAGCTTGACAGGGGCGGGGGCCAACGTCCTGACTTTC
CDR3 protein: CASSLTGAGANVLTF
D gene: TRBD1
V gene: TRBV5-1
clone size: many
J gene: TRBJ2-6

CDR3 DNA: TGCAGTGCTAGACCCGACGCGGACACTGAAGCTTTCTTT
CDR3 protein: CSARPDADTEAFF
D gene: NA
V gene: TRBV20-1
clone size: many
J gene: TRBJ1-1

CDR3 DNA: TGTGCCAGCAGCCAAACTAGCGGGGGAGATACGCAGTATTTT
CDR3 protein: CASSQTSGGDTQYF
D gene: TRBD2
V gene: TRBV3-1
clone size: many
J gene: TRBJ2-3

CDR3 DNA: TGTGCCAGCAGTCCCCCGGGACAGGGAAGGGGTTTGGGCACAGATACGCAGTATTTT
CDR3 protein: CASSPPGQGRGLGTDTQYF
D gene: TRBD1
V gene: TRBV12-3/TRBV12-4
clone size: many
J gene: TRBJ2-3

CDR3 DNA: TGCGCCAGCAGCAAGATACCCCAGGGGGCGAGTAGCGAGCAGTACTTC
CDR3 protein: CASSKIPQGASSEQYF
D gene: TRBD1
V gene: TRBV5-1
clone size: many
J gene: TRBJ2-7

CDR3 DNA: TGCGCCAGCAGCTTCCGGGACACCAGCACAGATACGCAGTATTTT
CDR3 protein: CASSFRDTSTDTQYF
D gene: NA
V gene: TRBV5-1
clone size: many
J gene: TRBJ2-3

CDR3 DNA: TGCAGTGCCCTTAAAACAGGGCTGGAGACCCAGTACTTC
CDR3 protein: CSALKTGLETQYF
D gene: NA
V gene: TRBV20-1
clone size: many
J gene: TRBJ2-5

CDR3 DNA: TGTGCCAGCAGCGTATGGGGGGGCCTTTCTGGCTACACCTTC
CDR3 protein: CASSVWGGLSGYTF
D gene: NA
V gene: TRBV9
clone size: many
J gene: TRBJ1-2

CDR3 DNA: TGTGCCAGCAGCTCGCAGCGGGGGCGAAGCGAAAAACTGTTTTTT
CDR3 protein: CASSSQRGRSEKLFF
D gene: NA
V gene: TRBV7-8
clone size: NA
J gene: TRBJ1-4

CDR3 DNA: TGTGCCAGCAGCTCTTACATGGAAACGGACACTGAAGCTTTCTTT
CDR3 protein: CASSSYMETDTEAFF
D gene: NA
V gene: TRBV5-4
clone size: many
J gene: TRBJ1-1

CDR3 DNA: TGCAGCGTTGTGCGAGGGACCACTGAAGCTTTCTTT
CDR3 protein: CSVVRGTTEAFF
D gene: NA
V gene: TRBV29-1
clone size: many
J gene: TRBJ1-1

CDR3 DNA: TGTGCCAGCAGCGGAGGGACTAGCGGGGGGCCACCATACAATGAGCAGTTCTTC
CDR3 protein: CASSGGTSGGPPYNEQFF
D gene: TRBD2
V gene: TRBV9
clone size: many
J gene: TRBJ2-1

CDR3 DNA: TGTGCCAGCAGTTACTTTGGACAGGGGTGGAATGAGCAGTTCTTC
CDR3 protein: CASSYFGQGWNEQFF
D gene: TRBD1
V gene: TRBV6-2/TRBV6-3
clone size: many
J gene: TRBJ2-1